Presented here are 14 T cell receptor beta chains from one specimen sequenced in a study of blood T cell repertoires in COVID-19. Method: immunoSEQ multiplex PCR; TCRdb's copy keeps in-frame clones and lacks some. The sample lists 150,000 to 200,000 clones, 70% to 90% occurring once. Material for sequencing was peripheral blood. The receptor set was obtained from a woman between 55 and 75 years old with COVID-19, enrolled during active disease.

The chain combines TRBV3-1 (or the pseudogene TRBV3-2) with TRBJ2-7, with TRBD1 as a possible D gene (6 bases). Germline-derived CDR1 and CDR2 are LGHDT and YNNKEL (reference sequence). Trimming took 2 bases from V and 6 from J, leaving 11 bases between them. The CDR3 is 13 amino acids. Here the CDR3 DNA reads TGTGCCAGCAGCCAATCACAGGGAACCGAGCAGTACTTC. This translates into CASSQSQGTEQYF.

The chain has TRBV13 and TRBJ2-7; the match to TRBD2 covers 13 bases. The CDR3 consists of 16 residues. V dropped 5 bases and J dropped 0; count of bases not matched to a gene: 4. CDR1 is PRHDT and CDR2 is FYEKMQ in the germline V gene (reference sequence). The CDR3 DNA sequence: TGTGCCAGCAGCCTAACTAGCGGGAGGGCCTCCTACGAGCAGTACTTC. It encodes CASSLTSGRASYEQYF.

In its sample, this clone was seen a few times. The V and J genes are TRBV19 and TRBJ1-4; 10 nucleotides match TRBD1. The CDR3 sequence is 18 residues long. CDR1 is LNHDA and CDR2 is SQIVND in the germline V gene (reference sequence). The junction had 7 bases not matched to a gene; V was cut back by 3 bases and J by 0 bases. The CDR3 coding sequence is TGTGCCAGTAGTATTTCGACAGGGGGCTGGGCAACTAATGAAAAACTGTTTTTT. Amino acid sequence: CASSISTGGWATNEKLFF.

The chain recombines TRBV6-6 with TRBJ2-5, with a tentative D call TRBD2 (5 bases). In germline, CDR1 is MNHNY, CDR2 SVGAGI (reference sequence). V was pared by 8 bases and J by 2 bases, with 18 bases between. The length of the CDR3 is 15 residues. The CDR3 sequence is CASGERGLEQETQYF. The CDR3, as DNA: TGTGCCAGCGGGGAAAGAGGGTTAGAACAAGAGACCCAGTACTTC.

This sequence joins TRBV3-1 (or the pseudogene TRBV3-2) and TRBJ1-2; D not certain. Trimming pared 1 base from V and 6 bases from J, leaving 6 bases between. The germline V gene has CDR1 LGHDT and CDR2 YNNKEL (reference sequence). This CDR3 region has 12 residues. Here the CDR3 DNA reads TGTGCCAGCAGCCAAGGGGCGCATGGCTACACCTTC. Residues: CASSQGAHGYTF.

This chain links TRBV24-1 with TRBJ1-2; 9 bases map to TRBD1. The length of the CDR3 is 15 residues. V dropped 4 bases and J dropped 4; count of bases not matched to a gene: 6. From germline, CDR1 is KGHDR and CDR2 SFDVKD. CDR3 DNA: TGTGCCACCAGTGACTCCGGGACAGGGTTCTATGGCTACACCTTC. Translating it yields CATSDSGTGFYGYTF.

This rearrangement joins TRBV15 to TRBJ1-1; a weak D match, TRBD1 (6 bases). Trimming left V 8 bases short and J 1 base short, with 17 bases between. The CDR3 totals 15 residues. The germline V gene has CDR1 LNHNV and CDR2 YYDKDF (reference sequence). The CDR3 is CATRLEQGSNTEAFF. Here the CDR3 DNA reads TGTGCCACCCGACTCGAACAGGGTTCGAACACTGAAGCTTTCTTT.

V and J are TRBV19 and TRBJ2-1; TRBD1 might be the D (5 bases). The CDR3 totals 13 residues. V dropped 8 bases and J dropped 10 bases, with 18 bases sitting between them. Per the germline V gene, CDR1 is LNHDA and CDR2 is SQIVND (reference sequence). CDR3 residues: CASRGARFWEQFF. The CDR3 region has the DNA TGTGCCAGTCGTGGGGCGCGTTTTTGGGAGCAGTTCTTC.

The chain couples TRBV27 to TRBJ2-3; the match to TRBD2 covers 12 bases. CDR1 and CDR2 (germline): MNHEY, SMNVEV (reference sequence). V shed 6 bases, J shed 5 bases, and the junction held 9 bases outside the gene matches. The CDR3 length is 16 residues. The CDR3 is CASSLTPGLAGDTQYF. The CDR3 nucleotides read TGTGCCAGCAGCCTCACACCGGGACTAGCGGGAGATACGCAGTATTTT.

This clone has a single count. This chain uses TRBV3-1 (or the pseudogene TRBV3-2) with TRBJ1-1, with D possibly matching TRBD1 (5 bases). The length of the CDR3 is 14 residues. The V and J ends lost 1 base and 3 bases respectively, with 9 bases between them. Germline V lookup: CDR1 LGHDT, CDR2 YNNKEL (reference sequence). CDR3 bases: TGTGCCAGCAGCCAAGGGGCGGGGCACACTGAAGCTTTCTTT. It is translated as CASSQGAGHTEAFF.

This rearrangement joins TRBV10-3 to TRBJ2-3; TRBD2 matches 7 bases. Germline trimming cut 6 bases from V and 6 bases from J; bases unmatched to any gene: 3. Germline V CDR1 and CDR2: ENHRY, SYGVKD. The CDR3 sequence is 12 residues long. The CDR3 protein is CAIRAGVDTQYF. DNA of the CDR3: TGTGCCATCAGGGCGGGGGTGGATACGCAGTATTTT.

The chain has TRBV12-5 and TRBJ1-2; 11 positions agree with TRBD1. There are 13 residues in the CDR3. CDR1 LGHNT and CDR2 FRNRAP come from the germline V gene. Unmatched junction bases numbered 1, after V lost 8 bases and J lost 2 bases. The CDR3 region is CASRDRGNYGYTF. CDR3 sequence (DNA): TGTGCTAGTCGGGACAGGGGGAACTATGGCTACACCTTC.

There are a few counts of this clone. V and J are TRBV7-2 and TRBJ1-5, with D possibly matching TRBD1 (6 bases). V was trimmed by 5 bases and J by 4 bases, leaving 15 bases between them. Germline CDR1 and CDR2: SGHTA and FQGNSA. This CDR3 has 15 amino acids. The CDR3 sequence: CASSHSKTGNQPQHF. The CDR3 nucleotides are TGTGCCAGCAGCCACTCTAAGACAGGAAATCAGCCCCAGCATTTT.

The chain has TRBV5-4 and TRBJ1-6, with a possible D match to TRBD1 (5 bases). V gave up 5 bases and J gave up 7 bases, with 16 bases separating them. CDR3 size: 15 residues. From germline, CDR1 is SGHNT and CDR2 YYREEE (reference sequence). CDR3 nucleotide sequence: TGTGCCAGCAGTCCGACGTGGGGGGGGAATTCACCCCTCCACTTT. Protein sequence: CASSPTWGGNSPLHF.